The 22 T cell receptor beta chains below all came from one sample that was sequenced in a study of T-cell memory formation after mild COVID-19. Each CDR3 protein is one row after TCRdb ran MiXCR on the 5' RACE reads. The sample holds some 440,000 distinct CDR3 sequences, 20% to 30% seen once. Source material: PBMCs or a T cell subset sorted from them (not recorded which). Receptors were obtained from an adult woman who had mild COVID-19 (a few samples of this study predate the infection). Cell type and time point are not known.

This clonotype has at least ten counts. The chain uses TRBV4-3 and TRBJ2-2; 7 nucleotides line up with TRBD1. CDR3 length equals 15 residues. Per germline, CDR1 LGHNA and CDR2 YSLEER. V gave up 0 bases and J gave up 6 bases; unmatched junction bases: 4. The DNA for the CDR3 is TGCGCCAGCAGCCAAGACGAGGGGGCGCCCGGGGAGCTGTTTTTT. It yields the protein CASSQDEGAPGELFF.

This clonotype has only a few counts. The chain combines TRBV28 with TRBJ2-1; D is uncertain. Germline V CDR1 and CDR2: MDHEN, SYDVKM. The CDR3 is 11 amino acids. Trimming cost V 8 bases and J 8 bases, with 10 bases left between them. CDR3 sequence: CASRRRHEQFF. The CDR3 bases are TGTGCCAGCCGTCGGCGGCATGAGCAGTTCTTC.

This clonotype has more than one count but fewer than ten. The rearrangement links TRBV12-3 or TRBV12-4 to TRBJ1-1; the D is unclear. The CDR3 spans 13 residues. V was trimmed by 5 bases and J by 4 bases, leaving 11 bases between them. The CDR3 nucleotides are TGTGCCAGCAGTCCGGGGTCTGGCACTGAAGCTTTCTTT. Encoded protein: CASSPGSGTEAFF.

The chain combines TRBV27 with TRBJ2-7; D is possibly TRBD2 (5 bases). The germline V and J ends were trimmed by 5 bases and 9 bases, with 17 bases remaining between them. Germline lookup yields CDR1 MNHEY and CDR2 SMNVEV (reference sequence). The CDR3 extends over 13 amino acids. The CDR3 region is CASSLRTLGRQYF. The CDR3 bases are TGTGCCAGCAGTCTAAGAACACTGGGGAGGCAGTACTTC.

CDR3 protein: CASSQGAAGTVDTQYF. The CDR3 coding sequence is TGTGCCAGCAGCCAAGGTGCGGCGGGGACGGTAGATACGCAGTATTTT. The chain links TRBV3-1 to TRBJ2-3; maybe TRBD2 (6 bases). The CDR3 loop spans 16 amino acids. CDR1 is LGHDT, CDR2 YNNKEL, per germline (reference sequence). Trimming took 1 base from V and 5 from J, leaving 16 bases between them.

V usage is TRBV10-3 and J usage is TRBJ1-1, with D possibly TRBD1 on 5 matching bases. Germline CDR1 is ENHRY and CDR2 is SYGVKD. The CDR3 has 14 amino acids. Trimming took off 2 bases at V and 6 bases at J, with 13 bases between the two ends. The CDR3, as DNA: TGTGCCATCAGTGAGCCGACCAGGGCTCCTGAAGCTTTCTTT. Its translation is CAISEPTRAPEAFF.

The chain employs TRBV27 and TRBJ1-6; tentatively, D is TRBD1 (6 bases). V shed 10 bases and J shed 7 bases, with 14 bases lying between them. Per the germline V gene, CDR1 is MNHEY and CDR2 is SMNVEV (reference sequence). The CDR3 length is 13 residues. CDR3 in DNA: TGTGCCACCCATCGGACAGTAAATTCACCCCTCCACTTT. It yields the protein CATHRTVNSPLHF.

A few counts support this clonotype. The chain joins TRBV27 to TRBJ1-5; TRBD1 might be the D (5 bases). Deletions cut 5 bases from V and 11 bases from J, with 16 bases between. This CDR3 has 13 residues. Germline-derived CDR1 and CDR2 are MNHEY and SMNVEV (reference sequence). This CDR3 is CASSITGLEAQHF. Here the CDR3 DNA reads TGTGCCAGCAGTATAACGGGACTTGAGGCCCAGCATTTT.

The genes are TRBV5-5 and TRBJ1-2, with 10 bases matching TRBD1. In germline, CDR1 is SGHKS, CDR2 YYEKEE (reference sequence). The ends lost 5 bases at V and 4 bases at J; junction bases unmatched: 11. The CDR3 length is 16 residues. CDR3 nucleotide sequence: TGTGCCAGCAGGCCGGGACAGGGGTCCGGGCGCTATGGCTACACCTTC. Translated: CASRPGQGSGRYGYTF.

This clonotype occurred a few times. V usage is TRBV15 and J usage is TRBJ2-1; 7 bases match TRBD2. Germline V gene sequence: CDR1 LNHNV, CDR2 YYDKDF (reference sequence). With 9 bases clipped from V and 5 bases from J, the junction kept 7 bases outside the gene matches. This CDR3 region has 13 residues. The CDR3 DNA is TGTGCCACTGGGCGCCTAGCGGACAATGAGCAGTTCTTC. Translated, it gives CATGRLADNEQFF.

The chain carries TRBV27 and TRBJ2-1; the match to TRBD2 covers 7 bases. The CDR3 length is 14 residues. V was clipped by 4 bases and J by 7 bases; unmatched bases: 7. CDR1 is MNHEY, CDR2 SMNVEV, per germline (reference sequence). This CDR3 reads CASSYSGGENEQFF. The CDR3, as DNA: TGTGCCAGCAGTTACTCGGGAGGAGAAAATGAGCAGTTCTTC.

The rearrangement uses TRBV5-4 and TRBJ2-6; 7 nucleotides align to TRBD2. Germline V gives CDR1 SGHNT, CDR2 YYREEE (reference sequence). V lost 4 bases and J lost 1; bases outside the gene matches: 2. CDR3 size: 15 residues. CDR3 nucleotide sequence: TGTGCCAGCAGCCGGGGGGATTCTGGGGCCAACGTCCTGACTTTC. The encoded protein is CASSRGDSGANVLTF.

This clonotype was seen many times. The gene calls are TRBV4-1 and TRBJ2-3, with D tentatively TRBD1 or TRBD2 (5 bases each). CDR1 is MGHRA, CDR2 YSYEKL, per germline. This CDR3 spans 15 amino acids. V was clipped by 0 bases and J by 1 base, with 8 bases between them. CDR3 nucleotide sequence: TGCGCCAGCAGCCAAGATGGGACCCGCACAGATACGCAGTATTTT. It translates to CASSQDGTRTDTQYF.

The chain joins TRBV5-4 to TRBJ2-1, with 7 bases identical to TRBD2. The J segment lost 7 bases and the V segment lost 4 bases, leaving 11 bases of the junction unmatched. Germline V gives CDR1 SGHNT, CDR2 YYREEE (reference sequence). CDR3 length equals 15 residues. In DNA, the CDR3 is TGTGCCAGCAGCGGGGAAGCGGGGCCGGCTAATGAGCAGTTCTTC. This gives the protein CASSGEAGPANEQFF. The full variable domain, with the rest looked up from reference TRBV5-4 and TRBJ2-1, is ETGVTQSPTHLIKTRGQQVTLRCSSQSGHNTVSWYQQALGQGPQFIFQYYREEENGRGNFPPRFSGLQFPNYSSELNVNALELDDSALYLCASSGEAGPANEQFFGPGTRLTVL.

The chain uses TRBV7-2 and TRBJ1-1; D call uncertain. This CDR3 contains 15 residues. With 1 base removed from V and 0 bases from J, the gap between germline ends came to 9 bases. Germline V lookup: CDR1 SGHTA, CDR2 FQGNSA. The CDR3 loop is CASSLVVSVNTEAFF. Written as DNA, the CDR3 is TGTGCCAGCAGCTTAGTGGTCAGCGTGAACACTGAAGCTTTCTTT.

The J gene is TRBJ1-1, the V gene TRBV10-3; D is ambiguous. Trimming removed 4 bases at V and 1 base at J, with 10 bases between. The CDR3 consists of 14 residues. Germline-derived CDR1 and CDR2 are ENHRY and SYGVKD. Written as DNA, the CDR3 is TGTGCCATCAGTGTCGCGGGTGGGAACACTGAAGCTTTCTTT. As protein: CAISVAGGNTEAFF.

This clonotype was counted only a few times. V gene TRBV7-2 combines with J gene TRBJ1-1; D might be TRBD1 (6 bases). This CDR3 spans 14 amino acids. CDR1 is SGHTA and CDR2 is FQGNSA in the germline V gene. The germline V and J ends were trimmed by 2 bases and 4 bases, with 11 bases remaining between them. CDR3 DNA sequence: TGTGCCAGCAGCTTAAACAGGGTTGCCACTGAAGCTTTCTTT. Its protein product is CASSLNRVATEAFF.

This clonotype turned up a few times. A read error may produce the germline difference seen at one junction end. The chain couples TRBV18 to TRBJ2-5, with 15 bases matching TRBD2. This CDR3 contains 17 residues. Germline V CDR1 and CDR2: KGHSH, LQKENI. CDR3 region: CASSLPGLAGGQQTQYF. The DNA of the CDR3 is TGTGCCAGCTCACTTCCGGGACTAGCGGGGGGCCAACAGACCCAGTACTTC.

The chain links TRBV20-1 to TRBJ1-2; D is possibly TRBD1 (5 bases). V was cut by 3 bases and J by 6 bases, with 11 bases left in between. This CDR3 is 12 amino acids long. Germline CDR1 reads DFQATT; CDR2 reads SNEGSKA (reference sequence). CDR3 loop: CSARGQGDGYTF. The CDR3 DNA reads TGCAGTGCTAGGGGTCAGGGCGATGGCTACACCTTC.

V gene TRBV20-1 combines with J gene TRBJ1-1; D gene uncertain. Germline-derived CDR1 and CDR2 are DFQATT and SNEGSKA (reference sequence). The germline V and J ends were trimmed by 1 base and 5 bases, with 17 bases remaining between them. The CDR3 is made up of 15 amino acids. This chain's CDR3 is CSARGKWDRRTEAFF. CDR3 coding DNA: TGCAGTGCTAGAGGGAAGTGGGATCGAAGAACTGAAGCTTTCTTT.

This clonotype occurred a few times. The rearrangement joins TRBV7-3 to TRBJ2-1, with D unclear. The CDR3 loop spans 13 amino acids. Germline assignment: CDR1 SGHTA and CDR2 FQGTGA. V lost 5 bases to trimming and J lost 3 bases, with 8 bases between them. The CDR3 DNA reads TGTGCCAGCAGCCTCACCTACTACAATGAGCAGTTCTTC. Its protein is CASSLTYYNEQFF.

This chain links TRBV5-6 with TRBJ2-7; D gene ambiguous. V shed 3 bases and J shed 1 base, with 11 bases lying between them. This CDR3 comprises 14 residues. Germline CDR1 and CDR2: SGHDT and YYEEEE. CDR3 amino acids: CASSSGIGSYEQYF. The CDR3 nucleotides are TGTGCCAGCAGCTCCGGCATTGGATCCTACGAGCAGTACTTC.